The rows below give T cell receptor beta chains drawn from one sample of a study of T cell responses to AZD1222 COVID-19 vaccine. The method was immunoSEQ multiplex PCR; TCRdb's version includes in-frame clones alone and lacks a portion of them. The data contain some 150,000 clones, about 92% of them singletons. The material was peripheral blood, obtained on day 0 of MenACWY control vaccination. These receptors came from an adult in good health. Both conserved end residues are part of each CDR3. Fields, in order: D gene, clone size, J gene, V gene, CDR3 protein, CDR3 DNA. The D gene is left open where the match is weak. A clone size is listed for some rows: how often the clone was seen (once, few, many), or a class if it is expanded.

>-|-|TRBJ1-1|TRBV7-9
CASSLGAGAEAFF
TGTGCCAGCAGCTTAGGGGCAGGGGCTGAAGCTTTCTTT
>-|few|TRBJ1-1|TRBV29-1
CSVEGGTEAFF
TGCAGCGTTGAAGGAGGCACTGAAGCTTTCTTT
>-|-|TRBJ1-5|TRBV7-9
CASTLGEHQPQHF
TGTGCCAGCACCCTTGGGGAGCATCAGCCCCAGCATTTT
>-|-|TRBJ2-7|TRBV14
CASSPPPRFPYEQYF
TGTGCCAGCAGCCCCCCTCCCCGGTTCCCCTACGAGCAGTACTTC
>-|-|TRBJ1-2|TRBV5-1
CASGEEYSHGYTF
TGCGCCAGCGGGGAGGAGTACTCCCATGGCTACACCTTC
>TRBD1|-|TRBJ1-2|TRBV7-9
CASSPDRTGAGYTF
TGTGCCAGCAGCCCCGACCGGACAGGAGCTGGCTACACCTTC
>TRBD2|-|TRBJ2-1|TRBV12-3/TRBV12-4
CALASGRGEQFF
TGTGCCCTTGCTAGCGGGAGGGGTGAGCAGTTCTTC
>-|-|TRBJ1-5|TRBV19
CASSMGQFNQPQHF
TGTGCCAGTAGTATGGGGCAGTTCAATCAGCCCCAGCATTTT
>-|-|TRBJ2-2|TRBV5-6
CASSRGWEQFTGELFF
TGTGCCAGCAGCAGGGGATGGGAACAATTCACCGGGGAGCTGTTTTTT
>-|-|TRBJ1-3|TRBV7-6
CASSLGSQNSGNTIYF
TGTGCCAGCAGCTTAGGGAGCCAGAACTCTGGAAACACCATATATTTT
>TRBD2|-|TRBJ2-5|TRBV25-1
CASSELLANQETQYF
TGTGCCAGCAGTGAATTACTAGCGAACCAAGAGACCCAGTACTTC
>-|-|TRBJ2-2|TRBV6-4
CASSAGVNTGELFF
TGTGCCAGCAGTGCAGGGGTTAACACCGGGGAGCTGTTTTTT
>TRBD1|-|TRBJ1-6|TRBV7-3
CASSLTKGGYSPLHF
TGTGCCAGCAGCTTAACGAAAGGGGGCTATTCACCCCTCCACTTT
>-|-|TRBJ2-3|TRBV11-2
CASSPGVAGDTQYF
TGTGCCAGCAGCCCAGGGGTAGCCGGAGATACGCAGTATTTT
>-|-|TRBJ2-1|TRBV9
CASSVAWELYNEQFF
TGTGCCAGCAGCGTAGCGTGGGAACTCTACAATGAGCAGTTCTTC
>TRBD2|-|TRBJ2-1|TRBV5-1
CASSLGPTLAGAHNEQFF
TGCGCCAGCAGCTTGGGCCCCACACTAGCGGGGGCTCACAATGAGCAGTTCTTC
>TRBD1|-|TRBJ1-2|TRBV19
CASSNRTGGFYGYTF
TGTGCCAGTAGTAATCGGACAGGGGGCTTCTATGGCTACACCTTC
>TRBD1|-|TRBJ2-6|TRBV4-2
CASSQPMGQVLSGANVLTF
TGTGCCAGCAGCCAACCCATGGGACAGGTACTCTCTGGGGCCAACGTCCTGACTTTC
>-|-|TRBJ1-4|TRBV28
CASSPGQPYNEKLFF
TGTGCCAGCAGTCCAGGACAGCCTTATAATGAAAAACTGTTTTTT
>-|-|TRBJ1-2|TRBV30
CAWGVEDGYTF
TGTGCCTGGGGGGTGGAGGATGGCTACACCTTC
>-|few|TRBJ1-1|TRBV7-2
CASSQNGGENTEAFF
TGTGCCAGCAGCCAGAACGGGGGTGAGAACACTGAAGCTTTCTTT
>TRBD2|-|TRBJ2-7|TRBV19
CASSLGTSGRYEQYF
TGTGCCAGTAGCCTAGGGACTAGCGGGCGCTACGAGCAGTACTTC